This T cell receptor beta chain was sequenced for a study of T cell responses to AZD1222 COVID-19 vaccine. V lost 7 bases, J lost 2 bases, and 3 bases stayed unmatched. CDR1 and CDR2 (germline): MDHEN, SYDVKM. The CDR3 extends over 14 amino acids. Produced via immunoSEQ multiplex PCR; TCRdb's table is partial and in-frame only. In the table there are 150,000 to 180,000 clones, approximately 91% of which are singletons. The sequencing used peripheral blood, collected after recovery from COVID-19. V is TRBV28 and J is TRBJ1-5; TRBD1 agrees at 9 bases. The sequence derives from an adult who had recovered from COVID-19. The DNA for the CDR3 is TGTGCCAGCAAACAGGGGGCGGGCAATCAGCCCCAGCATTTT. As protein: CASKQGAGNQPQHF.